This entry lists 25 T cell receptor beta chains sequenced from one sample in a study of blood T cell repertoires in COVID-19. Clones were sequenced by immunoSEQ multiplex PCR, and TCRdb holds only the in-frame ones, with some missing. Here the sample spans tens of thousands of clones, roughly 90% being singletons. The source material was peripheral blood. Receptors were obtained from a man between 60 and 75 years old with active COVID-19.

The rearrangement uses TRBV20-1 and TRBJ2-5, with D possibly TRBD1 on 5 matching bases. The germline CDR1 and CDR2 sequences are DFQATT and SNEGSKA (reference sequence). The CDR3 sequence is 13 residues long. V lost 3 bases, J lost 1 base, and 9 bases lay in between. CDR3 DNA sequence: TGCAGTGCTAGTCGACAGATCCAAGAGACCCAGTACTTC. This encodes CSASRQIQETQYF.

Comments on this clone: Other DNA variants within this sample encode the same CDR3. The chain links TRBV5-6 to TRBJ2-4, with 8 bases aligning to TRBD1. The CDR3 spans 18 residues. The germline CDR1 and CDR2 sequences are SGHDT and YYEEEE. With 4 bases clipped from V and 0 bases from J, the junction kept 12 bases outside the gene matches. The CDR3 loop reads CASSGGQGRVRAKNIQYF. The CDR3 DNA reads as TGTGCCAGCAGCGGCGGACAGGGAAGGGTACGAGCCAAAAACATTCAGTACTTC.

The chain carries TRBV11-2 and TRBJ2-5, with TRBD2 matching over 7 bases. With V trimmed by 1 base and J by 1 base, 3 bases remained unmatched. CDR3 length: 15 amino acids. Germline lookup yields CDR1 SGHAT and CDR2 FQNNGV. The CDR3 DNA sequence: TGTGCCAGCAGCTTAGGGGGACTACTCCAAGAGACCCAGTACTTC. It is translated as CASSLGGLLQETQYF.

This rearrangement joins TRBV5-4 to TRBJ2-5; 12 bases agree with TRBD2. V shed 2 bases and J 5 bases; nucleotides not matched to a gene: 4. Germline V lookup: CDR1 SGHNT, CDR2 YYREEE (reference sequence). The CDR3 runs 15 residues. CDR3 region: CASSLLAGGRETQYF. CDR3 nucleotides: TGTGCCAGCAGCTTACTAGCGGGGGGCAGGGAGACCCAGTACTTC.

V usage is TRBV19 and J usage is TRBJ2-2; 7 bases align to TRBD1. The CDR3 is 14 residues long. V shed 4 bases and J 7 bases; nucleotides not matched to a gene: 6. Germline-derived CDR1 and CDR2 are LNHDA and SQIVND (reference sequence). CDR3 nucleotides: TGTGCCAGTAGTACCCGACAGGGCATCGGGGAGCTGTTTTTT. As protein: CASSTRQGIGELFF.

The chain is built from TRBV12-5 and TRBJ2-1; possible D gene TRBD2, 5 bases. Germline V lookup: CDR1 LGHNT, CDR2 FRNRAP. The CDR3 totals 11 residues. Trimming removed 4 bases from V and 10 bases from J, with 8 bases in between. The CDR3 DNA is TGTGCTAGTGGTTCCGGGATAGAGCAGTTCTTC. Its protein is CASGSGIEQFF.

The chain uses TRBV6-5 and TRBJ1-5; maybe TRBD1 (6 bases). This CDR3 is built from 14 residues. CDR1 MNHEY and CDR2 SVGAGI come from the germline V gene. The V end lost 8 bases, the J end lost 7 bases, and 18 bases lay between the germline ends. The CDR3 reads CASHPVSRGQPQHF. The CDR3 DNA sequence: TGTGCCAGCCACCCGGTGTCCAGGGGCCAGCCCCAGCATTTT.

V is TRBV10-1 and J is TRBJ1-5, with TRBD1 identical over 7 bases. The CDR3 consists of 13 residues. The germline V gene has CDR1 WNHNN and CDR2 SYGVQD (reference sequence). Trimming cost V 4 bases and J 4 bases; bases outside gene matches: 1. CDR3 sequence reads: CASSATGNQPQHF. CDR3 sequence (DNA): TGCGCCAGCAGTGCGACAGGGAATCAGCCCCAGCATTTT.

The chain joins TRBV3-1 (or the pseudogene TRBV3-2) to TRBJ2-3; 7 bases align to TRBD2. Germline trimming cut 6 bases from V and 1 base from J; bases unmatched to any gene: 4. Per germline, CDR1 LGHDT and CDR2 YNNKEL (reference sequence). This CDR3 has 14 residues. The CDR3 spells CASSGAGGTDTQYF. CDR3 DNA sequence: TGTGCCAGCAGTGGGGCGGGGGGCACAGATACGCAGTATTTT.

This sequence joins TRBV3-1 (or the pseudogene TRBV3-2) and TRBJ1-6; D call uncertain. Trimming took 1 base from V and 7 from J, leaving 8 bases between them. The CDR3 runs 14 residues. Germline V gives CDR1 LGHDT, CDR2 YNNKEL (reference sequence). In DNA, the CDR3 is TGTGCCAGCAGCCAAGTGGGAGGAAATTCACCCCTCCACTTT. As protein: CASSQVGGNSPLHF.

This chain joins TRBV7-3 and TRBJ2-1; 7 bases are shared with TRBD2. The V and J ends lost 4 bases and 6 bases, in that order; junction bases with no gene match: 6. Germline lookup yields CDR1 SGHTA and CDR2 FQGTGA. This CDR3 region has 14 residues. CDR3 amino acids: CASSSGLVGNEQFF. The CDR3 DNA sequence: TGTGCCAGCAGCTCAGGACTAGTAGGCAATGAGCAGTTCTTC.

The chain has TRBV6-4 and TRBJ1-2; 10 nucleotides agree with TRBD1. Germline loops: CDR1 MRHNA, CDR2 SNTAGT. The length of the CDR3 is 13 residues. J gave up 8 bases and V 4 bases, and 4 bases lay outside the gene matches. CDR3 residues: CASSGTGGEGYTF. Written as DNA, the CDR3 is TGTGCCAGCAGTGGGACAGGGGGTGAAGGCTACACCTTC.

The chain combines TRBV4-1 with TRBJ2-7, with 8 nucleotides matching TRBD1. CDR1 is MGHRA, CDR2 YSYEKL, per germline. The J segment lost 0 bases and the V segment lost 4 bases, leaving 8 bases of the junction unmatched. There are 16 residues in the CDR3. The CDR3 DNA sequence: TGCGCCAGCAGCCCCGGACAGGGTGTTTCCTCCTACGAGCAGTACTTC. Protein product: CASSPGQGVSSYEQYF.

This chain joins TRBV5-1 and TRBJ2-6; TRBD1 agrees at 7 bases. After removal of 4 bases from V and 0 bases from J, the junction contained 4 bases not matched to a gene. Germline V gene sequence: CDR1 SGHRS, CDR2 YFSETQ. This CDR3 spans 16 amino acids. The CDR3 bases are TGCGCCAGCAGCGTGGACAGGACCTCTGGGGCCAACGTCCTGACTTTC. Translated: CASSVDRTSGANVLTF.

The chain's CDR3 is CATSVGGAETQYF. CDR3 coding DNA: TGTGCCACCAGTGTAGGCGGAGCGGAGACCCAGTACTTC. This chain uses TRBV24-1 with TRBJ2-5, with D hard to call. This CDR3 is built from 13 residues. CDR1 and CDR2 from the germline V gene are KGHDR and SFDVKD. Between the trimmed V and J ends, which lost 5 bases and 5 bases, there was a span of 11 bases.

V is TRBV18 and J is TRBJ2-3; TRBD1 matches 7 bases. J lost 9 bases, V lost 3 bases, and 9 bases had no gene match. The CDR3 length is 14 residues. The germline gives CDR1 KGHSH, CDR2 LQKENI. The CDR3 loop is CASSPRQGPGTQYF. CDR3 DNA sequence: TGTGCCAGCTCACCCCGACAGGGCCCCGGCACGCAGTATTTT.

The V gene is TRBV5-5, the J gene TRBJ1-1; D unresolved. V was trimmed by 0 bases and J by 0 bases, leaving 12 bases between them. This CDR3 has 16 amino acids. The germline V gene has CDR1 SGHKS and CDR2 YYEKEE (reference sequence). The CDR3 nucleotides are TGTGCCAGCAGCTTGGCGTTCGGGAACTTGAACACTGAAGCTTTCTTT. Translating it yields CASSLAFGNLNTEAFF. The full variable domain, its missing parts supplied by reference TRBV5-5 and TRBJ1-1, is DAGVTQSPTHLIKTRGQQVTLRCSPISGHKSVSWYQQVLGQGPQFIFQYYEKEERGRGNFPDRFSARQFPNYSSELNVNALLLGDSALYLCASSLAFGNLNTEAFFGQGTRLTVV.

The chain couples TRBV3-1 (or the pseudogene TRBV3-2) to TRBJ2-7, with 9 bases fitting TRBD1. Germline V gene lookup returns CDR1 LGHDT and CDR2 YNNKEL (reference sequence). With 4 bases clipped from V and 5 bases from J, the junction kept 9 bases outside the gene matches. The CDR3 totals 15 residues. CDR3 protein: CASSLLDRGFDEQYF. In nucleotides, the CDR3 is TGTGCCAGCAGCCTCCTTGACAGGGGGTTCGACGAGCAGTACTTC.

V gene TRBV7-3 combines with J gene TRBJ2-1; a possible D gene is TRBD1 (6 bases). Germline loops: CDR1 SGHTA, CDR2 FQGTGA. Trimming took 3 bases from V and 6 from J, leaving 15 bases between them. The CDR3 covers 15 residues. CDR3 sequence: CASSLGEFRGNEQFF. In nucleotides, the CDR3 is TGTGCCAGCAGCTTGGGGGAGTTCAGGGGCAATGAGCAGTTCTTC.

The chain couples TRBV5-4 to TRBJ1-6, with no clear D. Germline V gene data show CDR1 as SGHNT and CDR2 as YYREEE (reference sequence). There are 14 residues in the CDR3. Trimming removed 0 bases from V and 10 bases from J, with 11 bases in between. The CDR3 loop reads CASSLAERGSPLHF. The DNA for the CDR3 is TGTGCCAGCAGCTTGGCGGAAAGAGGGTCACCCCTCCACTTT.

The J gene is TRBJ1-5, the V gene TRBV19; D is unresolved. This CDR3 contains 16 residues. The V and J ends lost 5 bases and 3 bases respectively, with 17 bases between them. Germline lookup yields CDR1 LNHDA and CDR2 SQIVND (reference sequence). CDR3 protein: CASSGLLGLNNQPQHF. CDR3 coding DNA: TGTGCCAGTAGTGGGCTTTTAGGACTGAACAATCAGCCCCAGCATTTT.

The CDR3 here is CAWSVTSGVASQYF. Written as DNA, the CDR3 is TGTGCCTGGAGTGTGACTAGCGGGGTCGCGTCGCAGTACTTC. The chain links TRBV30 to TRBJ2-7, with TRBD2 identical over 11 bases. The germline V gene has CDR1 GTSNPN and CDR2 SVGIG (reference sequence). The CDR3 has 14 residues. The ends lost 0 bases at V and 9 bases at J; junction bases unmatched: 7.

The CDR3 loop reads CASSLHWIAGEQYF. DNA of the CDR3: TGTGCCAGCAGCTTGCACTGGATCGCGGGCGAGCAGTACTTC. The chain joins TRBV5-6 to TRBJ2-7, with D maybe TRBD2 (5 bases). With 1 base removed from V and 6 bases from J, the gap between germline ends came to 14 bases. Per the germline V gene, CDR1 is SGHDT and CDR2 is YYEEEE. The CDR3 contains 14 residues.

The chain is built from TRBV19 and TRBJ2-7; possible D gene TRBD2, 6 bases. This CDR3 spans 11 amino acids. The germline V gene encodes CDR1 LNHDA and CDR2 SQIVND (reference sequence). Trimming stripped 7 bases from V and 10 bases from J, with 14 bases between. CDR3 amino acids: CASMQDGGQYF. The CDR3 DNA reads as TGTGCCAGTATGCAGGACGGGGGTCAGTACTTC.

V is TRBV10-2 and J is TRBJ1-2; possible D gene TRBD1, 6 bases. Germline assignment: CDR1 WSHSY and CDR2 SAAADI. V dropped 0 bases and J dropped 3 bases, with 20 bases sitting between them. The CDR3 runs 18 residues. The CDR3 nucleotides are TGCGCCAGCAGTGAGTCGAGGGGTATTGCACAGGGCGACTATGGCTACACCTTC. This codes for CASSESRGIAQGDYGYTF.